Listed here are 9 T cell receptor beta chains from one sample, sequenced in a study of T cell therapy after organ transplantation. Their antigens remain unidentified. As to time point: 20-29 weeks after completion of therapy. Assay: immunoSEQ multiplex PCR; the TCRdb copy retains only in-frame clones and omits some. The table includes about 21,000 clones, around 83% detected once. Source: CD8+ T cells from blood, taken after autologous CMV-specific T cell therapy. Every receptor here comes from a human patient who had received a solid organ transplant and had CMV disease. Some of these T cells may belong to the graft donor.

The genes are TRBV28 and TRBJ2-7, with D possibly TRBD2 on 6 matching bases. V was clipped by 7 bases and J by 3 bases, with 16 bases between them. The CDR3 runs to 14 residues. Germline-derived CDR1 and CDR2 are MDHEN and SYDVKM. The CDR3 DNA reads as TGTGCCAGCACCACCGGGACTGGGATCTACGAGCAGTACTTC. Amino acid sequence: CASTTGTGIYEQYF. The complete variable domain, with remaining parts taken from reference TRBV28 and TRBJ2-7, reads DVKVTQSSRYLVKRTGEKVFLECVQDMDHENMFWYRQDPGLGLRLIYFSYDVKMKEKGDIPEGYSVSREKKERFSLILESASTNQTSMYLCASTTGTGIYEQYFGPGTRLTVT.

This chain joins TRBV5-1 and TRBJ2-5; TRBD1 agrees at 7 bases. The germline gives CDR1 SGHRS, CDR2 YFSETQ. Germline trimming cut 0 bases from V and 1 base from J; bases unmatched to any gene: 3. This CDR3 is 15 amino acids long. CDR3 in amino acids: CASSLDGTVQETQYF. CDR3 nucleotides: TGCGCCAGCAGCTTGGATGGGACAGTCCAAGAGACCCAGTACTTC.

This chain links TRBV28 with TRBJ2-3, with unresolved D. Trimming shortened V by 1 base and J by 1 base, and 6 bases separated the two germline ends. The CDR3 contains 14 residues. Germline V lookup: CDR1 MDHEN, CDR2 SYDVKM. CDR3 in DNA: TGTGCCAGCAGTTTATTTGTGGGCACAGATACGCAGTATTTT. This encodes CASSLFVGTDTQYF. Full variable domain (outside the CDR3, taken from reference TRBV28 and TRBJ2-3): DVKVTQSSRYLVKRTGEKVFLECVQDMDHENMFWYRQDPGLGLRLIYFSYDVKMKEKGDIPEGYSVSREKKERFSLILESASTNQTSMYLCASSLFVGTDTQYFGPGTRLTVL.

This clone was seen just once. CDR3 nucleotides: TGTGCCAGCAGTTTATCGGGGAATCAGCCCCAGCATTTT. Residues: CASSLSGNQPQHF. V and J are TRBV27 and TRBJ1-5; no reliable D call. Trimming left V 0 bases short and J 4 bases short, with 4 bases between. This CDR3 spans 13 amino acids. Germline V lookup: CDR1 MNHEY, CDR2 SMNVEV (reference sequence).

The chain links TRBV28 to TRBJ2-1; D is uncertain. The CDR3 sequence is 14 residues long. Germline assignment: CDR1 MDHEN and CDR2 SYDVKM. The V and J ends lost 4 bases and 7 bases respectively, with 14 bases between them. In DNA, the CDR3 is TGTGCCAGCAGTTCACAGACTCGGCTAAATGAGCAGTTCTTC. As protein: CASSSQTRLNEQFF.

This clone is a singleton in its sample. The chain has TRBV6-5 and TRBJ1-1; TRBD1 aligns across 7 bases. Germline trimming cut 10 bases from V and 3 bases from J; bases unmatched to any gene: 5. Germline assignment: CDR1 MNHEY and CDR2 SVGAGI. The CDR3 extends over 12 amino acids. CDR3 DNA: TGTGCCACCGAAACAGGGGACACTGAAGCTTTCTTT. This sequence encodes CATETGDTEAFF.

V is TRBV7-8 and J is TRBJ1-2; D call uncertain. Looked up from germline, CDR1 is SGHVS and CDR2 is FQNEAQ. With 8 bases removed from V and 4 bases from J, the gap between germline ends came to 14 bases. This CDR3 spans 13 amino acids. The CDR3 spells CASDNPTGYGYTF. The CDR3 coding sequence is TGTGCCAGCGACAACCCGACGGGCTATGGCTACACCTTC.

J is TRBJ1-3 and V is TRBV6-5; D call uncertain. This CDR3 has 14 amino acids. Trimming left V 1 base short and J 6 bases short, with 10 bases between. The germline V gene has CDR1 MNHEY and CDR2 SVGAGI. CDR3 region: CASSYLGDLNTIYF. Written as DNA, the CDR3 is TGTGCCAGCAGTTACTTGGGAGACCTAAACACCATATATTTT.

The chain uses TRBV5-4 and TRBJ2-7; D uncertain. Germline assignment: CDR1 SGHNT and CDR2 YYREEE (reference sequence). Trimming cost V 4 bases and J 4 bases, with 12 bases left between them. CDR3 size: 13 residues. CDR3 DNA: TGTGCCAGCAGCCCCTCCGACGGTTACGAGCAGTACTTC. Translated: CASSPSDGYEQYF.